The TCR beta chain described here comes from a study of tumor-infiltrating lymphocytes in primary liver carcinoma. Starting material for RNA and DNA co-extraction consisted of roughly 17-31 mg of unsorted bulk tissue. cDNA specific to TCR beta was made from around 470 ng of total RNA, with a constant-region primer employed for priming. Amplification in three nested multiplex PCR rounds with slightly modified ARM-PCR gave rise to TCR beta libraries. Forward primers for TRBV1-TRBV30 and a C-beta reverse primer served the first two PCR rounds, at approximately 10 cycles each. One entry per CDR3 protein, called by TCRdb with MiXCR from the multiplex PCR reads. The table lists some 180,000 distinct CDR3 sequences, about 85% of them singletons, with less than 20% in the top ten. Regarding this clonotype: A read error is likely, as this CDR3 ends without the conserved phenylalanine or tryptophan.

This CDR3 contains 16 residues. Trimming left V 5 bases short and J 3 bases short, with 19 bases between. The germline CDR1 and CDR2 sequences are LGHNA and YNFKEQ. What was sequenced was tumor tissue from primary liver carcinoma. V is TRBV4-2 and J is TRBJ1-1; D call uncertain. This clonotype was sampled from a man aged 35 to 55 with primary liver carcinoma and hepatitis B virus infection. The CDR3 DNA follows: TGTGCCAGCAGCATATTTGTCCAAGACGGGGACACTGAAGCTTTCTGT. Its protein is CASSIFVQDGDTEAFC.